This T cell receptor beta chain is from a study of T cells in Graves' hyperthyroidism and ophthalmopathy. There are a few counts of this clonotype. Amplification targeted TCR beta CDR3 regions from RNA transcripts. HTBI primers were used for first-round RT-PCR of the TCR CDR3. One entry per CDR3 protein results from TCRdb running MiXCR on the multiplex PCR reads. Here the sample spans 540,000 or so distinct CDR3 sequences, approximately 14% being singletons. Absence of ophthalmopathy progression within 18 months defined stable Graves' hyperthyroidism. Trimming cost V 0 bases and J 12 bases, with 12 bases left between them. This CDR3 has 12 residues. Germline values: CDR1 GTSNPN, CDR2 SVGIG (reference sequence).

The chain is built from TRBV30 and TRBJ2-1; tentatively, D is TRBD2 (6 bases). This TCR was recovered from a woman aged 25 to 39 with Graves' hyperthyroidism. Sequencing used blood. The CDR3 DNA follows: TGTGCCTGGAGTGTGACGGGAGTGGGGCAGTTCTTC. Translation gives CAWSVTGVGQFF.